Listed below are T cell receptor beta chains from one sample, sequenced in a study of regulatory T cells in long-lasting Graves disease. TCRdb reanalysed the multiplex PCR reads using MiXCR and keeps one entry per CDR3 protein. The repertoire consists of hundreds of thousands of distinct CDR3 sequences, with roughly a sixth occurring once and the leading ten covering around 25%. The same sample was also studied in work on T cells in Graves' hyperthyroidism and ophthalmopathy.

Sequences were derived from peripheral blood mononuclear cells (PBMCs), sampled at new diagnosis, from a patient treated with antithyroid drugs. The receptors were sampled from a woman between 40 and 65 years old with Graves disease. Both conserved end residues are part of each CDR3. Each record gives: D gene, J gene, clone size, V gene, CDR3 DNA, CDR3 protein. The D gene is left open where the match is weak. Expanded clones are given a class, and other clones once, few, many or no size at all.

- | TRBJ2-5 | - | TRBV5-1 | TGCGCCAGCAGCCAGACAGGCCAGTACCAAGAGACCCAGTACTTC | CASSQTGQYQETQYF
TRBD2 | TRBJ2-1 | many | TRBV7-9 | TGTGCCAGCAGCCTCACTAGCGGGGGGAAAAATGAGCAGTTCTTC | CASSLTSGGKNEQFF
- | TRBJ1-1 | few | TRBV19 | TGTGCCAGTAATCCACAGGCCCGCATGAACACTGAAGCTTTCTTT | CASNPQARMNTEAFF
TRBD1 | TRBJ2-1 | many | TRBV2 | TGTGCCAGCCGTGACAGGGGCTACTACAATGAGCAGTTCTTC | CASRDRGYYNEQFF
TRBD2 | TRBJ2-3 | few | TRBV27 | TGTGCCAGCAGTGCCGGGACTACAGGAGATACGCAGTATTTT | CASSAGTTGDTQYF
TRBD2 | TRBJ2-2 | few | TRBV24-1 | TGTGCCACCAGTGAAAGCCGACTAGCGGGGGACAACACCGGGGAGCTGTTTTTT | CATSESRLAGDNTGELFF
TRBD2 | TRBJ2-1 | few | TRBV10-3 | TGTGCCATCAAGGCGGGGGGGCTGAAGAATGAGCAGTTCTTC | CAIKAGGLKNEQFF
TRBD1 | TRBJ2-1 | many | TRBV28 | TGTGCCAGCACCATACAGGGGGCTAGCGGTGAGCAGTTCTTC | CASTIQGASGEQFF
TRBD1 | TRBJ2-1 | many | TRBV30 | TGTGCCTGGTCCCGGGACAGCCAGCATGAGCAGTTCTTC | CAWSRDSQHEQFF
- | TRBJ1-1 | many | TRBV18 | TGTGCCAGCTCGCGCCGCCCAGGATTTATGAACACTGAAGCTTTCTTT | CASSRRPGFMNTEAFF
TRBD1 | TRBJ2-2 | - | TRBV15 | TGTGCCACCAGAGCAGAACAGGGGGCAGGCGGGGAGCTGTTTTTT | CATRAEQGAGGELFF
- | TRBJ2-3 | - | TRBV7-6 | TGTGCCAGCAGCTTACTCCCCGGGGGATCGGATACGCAGTATTTT | CASSLLPGGSDTQYF
- | TRBJ1-1 | many | TRBV2 | TGTGCCAGCAGCGCGAGGGGACACGTAAACACTGAAGCTTTCTTT | CASSARGHVNTEAFF
- | TRBJ2-5 | - | TRBV4-2 | TGTGCCAGCAGCCAAGATGTACCCGCGGGGCTTCAAGAGACCCAGTACTTC | CASSQDVPAGLQETQYF
- | TRBJ1-2 | many | TRBV7-8 | TGTGCCAGCAGCTTAACGGGACGACCCAATTATGGCTACACCTTC | CASSLTGRPNYGYTF
- | TRBJ1-1 | many | TRBV6-2/TRBV6-3 | TGTGCCAGCAGATCCTTAGGGGGAGAAGCTTTCTTT | CASRSLGGEAFF
TRBD1 | TRBJ1-1 | many | TRBV20-1 | TGCAGTGCCCAACGATCCACAGGGGGACACGAAGCTTTCTTT | CSAQRSTGGHEAFF
TRBD2 | TRBJ2-1 | many | TRBV11-2 | TGTGCCAGCAGCTTTAACTGGGGGGGTGTGCACGGTGAGCAGTTCTTC | CASSFNWGGVHGEQFF
- | TRBJ1-1 | few | TRBV30 | TGTGCCTGGAGTGTAATGGCGAACACTGAAGCTTTCTTT | CAWSVMANTEAFF